This T cell receptor beta chain is drawn from a study of cytomegalovirus exposure and HLA in healthy donors. Findings and caveats of the study: It was taken for granted in presence/absence analyses that sequencing depth across donors was roughly uniform. Prior analysis indicated that the majority of TCR beta V segments exhibited productivity approximately 90% or approximately 30% of the time.

The primer mix had 60 Vbeta and 13 Jbeta primers. The table came from immunoSEQ multiplex PCR; TCRdb's copy has only in-frame clones and leaves some out. The table includes approximately 65,000 clones, roughly two thirds detected once. V dropped 7 bases and J dropped 1 base, with 13 bases sitting between them. Looked up from germline, CDR1 is SGHTA and CDR2 is FQGNSA. The CDR3 totals 14 residues. About this clone: The antigen is not known.

The sequence derives from a man between 40 and 49 years old in good health and CMV-seropositive. V gene TRBV7-2 combines with J gene TRBJ1-1; unclear D gene. What was sequenced was PBMCs. The CDR3 region is CASTGRVGNTEAFF. In DNA form, the CDR3 reads TGTGCCAGCACCGGTCGGGTCGGGAACACTGAAGCTTTCTTT.